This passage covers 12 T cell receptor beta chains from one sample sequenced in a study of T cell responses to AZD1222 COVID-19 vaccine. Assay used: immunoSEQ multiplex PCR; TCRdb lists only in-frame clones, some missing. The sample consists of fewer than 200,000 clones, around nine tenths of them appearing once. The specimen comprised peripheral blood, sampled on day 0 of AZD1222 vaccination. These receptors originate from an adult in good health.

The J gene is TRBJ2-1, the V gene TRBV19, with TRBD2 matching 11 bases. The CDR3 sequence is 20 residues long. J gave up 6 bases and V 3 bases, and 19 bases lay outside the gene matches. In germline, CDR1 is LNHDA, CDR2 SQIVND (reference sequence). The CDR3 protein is CASSMRLAGGPGLAANEQFF. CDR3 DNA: TGTGCCAGTAGTATGCGCTTGGCAGGAGGCCCGGGACTAGCGGCCAATGAGCAGTTCTTC.

CDR3 sequence (DNA): TGTGCCAGCAGTGAAGTAAGGGGTTACGAGCAGTACTTC. This codes for CASSEVRGYEQYF. The V call is TRBV6-1, the J call TRBJ2-7; possibly TRBD1 for D (5 bases). The germline V and J ends were trimmed by 1 base and 4 bases, with 8 bases remaining between them. The V gene's germline CDR1 is MNHNS and CDR2 SASEGT. The CDR3 extends over 13 amino acids.

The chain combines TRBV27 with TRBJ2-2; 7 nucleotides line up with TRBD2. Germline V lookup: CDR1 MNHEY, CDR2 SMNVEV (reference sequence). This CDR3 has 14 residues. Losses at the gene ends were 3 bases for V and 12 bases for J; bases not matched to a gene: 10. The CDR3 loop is CASSFGREPLKLFF. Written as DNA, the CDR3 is TGTGCCAGCAGTTTCGGGCGGGAGCCCCTTAAGCTGTTTTTT.

The CDR3 DNA reads as TGTGCCACTTCGCGGGACAGTGTGAACACTGAAGCTTTCTTT. The encoded protein is CATSRDSVNTEAFF. The chain has TRBV10-3 and TRBJ1-1, with 7 nucleotides matching TRBD1. Unmatched junction bases numbered 8, after V lost 10 bases and J lost 0 bases. The CDR3 runs to 14 residues. Germline lookup yields CDR1 ENHRY and CDR2 SYGVKD.

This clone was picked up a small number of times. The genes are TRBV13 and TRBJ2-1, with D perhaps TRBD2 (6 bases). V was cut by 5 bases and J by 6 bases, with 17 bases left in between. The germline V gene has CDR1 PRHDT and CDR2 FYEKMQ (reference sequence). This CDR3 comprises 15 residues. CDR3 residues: CASSAPKRRVNEQFF. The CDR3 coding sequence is TGTGCCAGCAGCGCCCCCAAGAGGAGGGTCAATGAGCAGTTCTTC.

CDR3 amino acids: CASSLLPGTYEQYF. The CDR3 bases are TGTGCCAGCAGTTTGCTCCCCGGAACCTACGAGCAGTACTTC. V is TRBV27 and J is TRBJ2-7; no clear D gene. V shed 3 bases and J shed 2 bases, with 11 bases lying between them. Germline-derived CDR1 and CDR2 are MNHEY and SMNVEV (reference sequence). CDR3 length: 14 residues.

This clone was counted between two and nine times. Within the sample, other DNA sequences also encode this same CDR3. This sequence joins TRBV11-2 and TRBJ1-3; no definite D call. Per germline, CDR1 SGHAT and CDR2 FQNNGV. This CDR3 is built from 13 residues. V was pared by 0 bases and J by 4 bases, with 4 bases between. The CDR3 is CASSLEPGNTIYF. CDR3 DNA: TGTGCCAGCAGCTTAGAACCAGGAAACACCATATATTTT.

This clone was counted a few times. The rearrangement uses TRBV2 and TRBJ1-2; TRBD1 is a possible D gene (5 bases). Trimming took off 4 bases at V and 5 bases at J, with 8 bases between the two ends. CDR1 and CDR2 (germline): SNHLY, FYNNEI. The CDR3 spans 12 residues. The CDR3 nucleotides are TGTGCCAGCAGTGTGGGGCTATATGGCTACACCTTC. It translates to CASSVGLYGYTF.

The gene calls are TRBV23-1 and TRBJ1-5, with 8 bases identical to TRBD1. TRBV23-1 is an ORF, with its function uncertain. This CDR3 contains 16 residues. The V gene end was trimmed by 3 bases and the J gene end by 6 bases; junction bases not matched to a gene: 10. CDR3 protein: CASSHIRTGPSQPQHF. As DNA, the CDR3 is TGCGCCAGCAGTCACATCAGGACAGGGCCAAGTCAGCCCCAGCATTTT.

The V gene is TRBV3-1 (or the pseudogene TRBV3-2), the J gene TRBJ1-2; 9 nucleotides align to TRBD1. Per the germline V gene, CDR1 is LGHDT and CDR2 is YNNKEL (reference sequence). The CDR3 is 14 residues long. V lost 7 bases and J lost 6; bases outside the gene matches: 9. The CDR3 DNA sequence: TGTGCCAGCACCCCGACAGGGGGACGGGATGGCTACACCTTC. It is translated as CASTPTGGRDGYTF.

CDR3: CAVNSGRVDTQYF. The CDR3 bases are TGTGCCGTAAACAGCGGGAGAGTAGATACGCAGTATTTT. The chain recombines TRBV7-2 with TRBJ2-3; 8 positions agree with TRBD2. Germline values: CDR1 SGHTA, CDR2 FQGNSA. This CDR3 is built from 13 residues. V was pared by 11 bases and J by 5 bases, with 9 bases of the junction left unmatched.

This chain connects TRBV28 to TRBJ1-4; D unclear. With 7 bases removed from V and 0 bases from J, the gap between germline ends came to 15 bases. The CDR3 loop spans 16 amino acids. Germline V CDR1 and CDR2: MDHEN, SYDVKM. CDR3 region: CASTPRRVATNEKLFF. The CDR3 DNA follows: TGTGCCAGCACCCCGCGTCGGGTTGCAACTAATGAAAAACTGTTTTTT.